One sample yielded the 15 T cell receptor beta chains listed below, sequenced in a study of blood T cells in healthy people across ages. A second PCR of roughly 7 to 11 cycles used a sample-barcoded 5' primer and a J-beta primer mix. TCRdb reprocessed the 5' RACE reads with MiXCR, giving one entry per CDR3 protein. The table has 1.4 million to 1.5 million distinct CDR3 sequences, roughly 45% seen once; the top ten hold roughly 7.9%. Specimen: blood. The receptors originated from a woman younger than 30 in good health.

The chain is built from TRBV24-1 and TRBJ1-5; D is unclear. Between the trimmed V and J ends, which lost 5 bases and 5 bases, there was a span of 15 bases. This CDR3 spans 15 amino acids. CDR1 KGHDR and CDR2 SFDVKD come from the germline V gene. The CDR3, as DNA: TGTGCCACCAGTGGCACCTCCGAGCCCGATCAGCCCCAGCATTTT. It specifies CATSGTSEPDQPQHF.

In DNA form, the CDR3 reads TGTGCCAGCAGTTACTCACTCCGACCCAAAAGCCAAGAGACCCAGTACTTC. Encoded protein: CASSYSLRPKSQETQYF. V and J are TRBV6-5 and TRBJ2-5; no firm D call. Trimming pared 0 bases from V and 1 base from J, leaving 15 bases between. Germline V gene sequence: CDR1 MNHEY, CDR2 SVGAGI. The CDR3 consists of 17 residues.

This chain connects TRBV20-1 to TRBJ2-1; TRBD2 matches at 8 bases. The length of the CDR3 is 14 residues. Germline V CDR1 and CDR2: DFQATT, SNEGSKA (reference sequence). The junction had 6 bases not matched to a gene; V was cut back by 6 bases and J by 2 bases. The CDR3 DNA follows: TGCAGTGCCCCAGCGGGAGAGGCCTACAATGAGCAGTTCTTC. This translates into CSAPAGEAYNEQFF.

In this sample, this clonotype turned up a few times. The chain is built from TRBV28 and TRBJ2-3; D is uncertain. The V gene's germline CDR1 is MDHEN and CDR2 SYDVKM. The CDR3 spans 12 residues. The V gene lost 3 bases and the J gene lost 7 bases, with 8 bases spanning the gap. This CDR3 reads CASSFRRNTQYF. DNA of the CDR3: TGTGCCAGCAGTTTTCGTAGAAATACGCAGTATTTT.

CDR3 coding DNA: TGCAGTGCCGTCGGGACTAGCTCCAAGGGCGAGCAGTACTTC. It specifies CSAVGTSSKGEQYF. The rearrangement links TRBV20-1 to TRBJ2-7; 9 bases fit TRBD2. V trimming: 6 bases; J trimming: 6 bases; junction bases outside the gene matches: 12. Germline CDR1 reads DFQATT; CDR2 reads SNEGSKA (reference sequence). The CDR3 is 14 amino acids.

The gene calls are TRBV10-3 and TRBJ2-5, with 8 bases matching TRBD2. V lost 6 bases, J lost 5 bases, and 11 bases stayed unmatched. The V gene's germline CDR1 is ENHRY and CDR2 SYGVKD. The CDR3 contains 15 residues. Here the CDR3 DNA reads TGTGCCATCAGGCGGGAGGCAGGGTACGGCGAGACCCAGTACTTC. This translates into CAIRREAGYGETQYF.

This chain links TRBV18 with TRBJ2-1, with 8 bases that match TRBD2. The J call is uncertain, as TRBJ2-7 better fits the DNA end. The CDR3 has 16 residues. The V gene's germline CDR1 is KGHSH and CDR2 LQKENI. Here the CDR3 DNA reads TGTGCCAGCTCACCTACTAGCGGAGCCGCGGGGAATGAGCAGTACTTC. Protein product: CASSPTSGAAGNEQYF.

This clonotype was seen more than once but under ten times. The genes are TRBV7-2 and TRBJ2-7, with 7 positions matching TRBD1. The CDR3 sequence is 15 residues long. Germline V gives CDR1 SGHTA, CDR2 FQGNSA. With 0 bases clipped from V and 6 bases from J, the junction kept 8 bases outside the gene matches. Here the CDR3 reads CASSLAKQGDSEQYF. In nucleotides, the CDR3 is TGTGCCAGCAGCTTAGCAAAGCAGGGGGATTCCGAGCAGTACTTC.

The genes are TRBV27 and TRBJ2-2; either TRBD1 or TRBD2 may supply D (5 bases each). The germline V gene has CDR1 MNHEY and CDR2 SMNVEV (reference sequence). The CDR3 covers 15 residues. Trimming left V 3 bases short and J 5 bases short, with 13 bases between. CDR3 nucleotide sequence: TGTGCCAGCAGTTTGAGGGACCCACGAACCGGGGAGCTGTTTTTT. Translating gives CASSLRDPRTGELFF.

For the CDR3, the DNA is TGTGCCAGCAGCGAGCGGCCCTTAAATGAGCAGTTCTTC. Its protein product is CASSERPLNEQFF. J is TRBJ2-1 and V is TRBV7-9; D might be TRBD2 (5 bases). Germline CDR1 reads SEHNR; CDR2 reads FQNEAQ (reference sequence). This CDR3 is 13 amino acids long. Trimming took 5 bases from V and 7 from J, leaving 12 bases between them. The full variable domain, completed using reference TRBV7-9 and TRBJ2-1, is DTGVSQNPRHKITKRGQNVTFRCDPISEHNRLYWYRQTLGQGPEFLTYFQNEAQLEKSRLLSDRFSAERPKGSFSTLEIQRTEQGDSAMYLCASSERPLNEQFFGPGTRLTVL.

The chain combines TRBV4-1 with TRBJ2-5; no clear D. Germline V gene data show CDR1 as MGHRA and CDR2 as YSYEKL. The germline V and J ends were trimmed by 0 bases and 2 bases, with 19 bases remaining between them. The CDR3 consists of 18 residues. The CDR3 sequence is CASSQDRYSAGKQETQYF. The CDR3 DNA sequence: TGCGCCAGCAGCCAAGATAGGTACAGCGCTGGGAAACAAGAGACCCAGTACTTC.

This clonotype was recorded a few times. V usage is TRBV7-9 and J usage is TRBJ1-4; perhaps TRBD1 as D (6 bases). The length of the CDR3 is 14 residues. CDR1 is SEHNR, CDR2 FQNEAQ, per germline (reference sequence). Between the trimmed V and J ends, which lost 1 base and 6 bases, there was a span of 9 bases. The CDR3 spells CASSLDRDDEKLFF. CDR3 nucleotide sequence: TGTGCCAGCAGCTTAGACAGGGACGATGAAAAACTGTTTTTT. The whole variable domain, remainder taken from reference TRBV7-9 and TRBJ1-4, is DTGVSQNPRHKITKRGQNVTFRCDPISEHNRLYWYRQTLGQGPEFLTYFQNEAQLEKSRLLSDRFSAERPKGSFSTLEIQRTEQGDSAMYLCASSLDRDDEKLFFGSGTQLSVL.

This clonotype came up a few times. In nucleotides, the CDR3 is TGTGCCAGCAGCTTAGGAGGCCGGGGGCTACCGGAAAAACTGTTTTTT. It yields the protein CASSLGGRGLPEKLFF. The gene calls are TRBV7-9 and TRBJ1-4; a possible D gene is TRBD1 (6 bases). The germline V gene encodes CDR1 SEHNR and CDR2 FQNEAQ (reference sequence). The CDR3 consists of 16 residues. With 1 base removed from V and 8 bases from J, the gap between germline ends came to 17 bases.

The chain carries TRBV20-1 and TRBJ1-5; no definite D call. V gave up 6 bases and J gave up 3 bases, with 12 bases separating them. Per germline, CDR1 DFQATT and CDR2 SNEGSKA (reference sequence). The CDR3 runs to 13 residues. CDR3 DNA sequence: TGCAGTGCCCCCCCCAGTCTCAATCAGCCCCAGCATTTT. Its protein product is CSAPPSLNQPQHF.

The chain carries TRBV10-3 and TRBJ2-1; D is unresolved. From germline, CDR1 is ENHRY and CDR2 SYGVKD. Trimming cost V 3 bases and J 1 base, with 13 bases left between them. This CDR3 is built from 16 residues. In DNA, the CDR3 is TGTGCCATCAGTGACTGGACCGCGAAGTCCTACAATGAGCAGTTCTTC. It is translated as CAISDWTAKSYNEQFF.